This T cell receptor beta chain was retrieved from a study of blood T cell repertoires in COVID-19. Overall study context: Sites in the United States, Italy and Spain provided acute and convalescent COVID-19 samples.

The V gene's germline CDR1 is MNHNY and CDR2 SVGAGI (reference sequence). CDR3 length: 14 amino acids. The V gene end was trimmed by 6 bases and the J gene end by 3 bases; junction bases not matched to a gene: 8. Study processing details: Reference gene primers were amplified, and this amplification served to estimate nucleated cell counts. Using immunoSEQ multiplex PCR, the repertoire was profiled, and TCRdb retains in-frame clones only, with some absent. V and J calls and clone size are given by that table; D and trimming were obtained from the DNA. The table has more than 200,000 clones, roughly four fifths seen once.

The V and J genes are TRBV6-6 and TRBJ2-7; 7 positions match TRBD1. Sequences were obtained from PBMCs or T cells enriched from blood (not recorded which). This TCR was recovered from a man in his 60s who had recovered from COVID-19. The CDR3 is CASRTQGVDYEQYF. The CDR3 DNA is TGTGCCAGCAGAACCCAGGGGGTAGACTACGAGCAGTACTTC.